These 12 T cell receptor beta chains originate from one sample sequenced in a study of blood T cell repertoires in COVID-19. Profiled with immunoSEQ multiplex PCR; TCRdb holds only in-frame clones, not every one. The table has approximately 100,000 clones, 80% to 90% seen once. The specimen was peripheral blood. The receptor source for this set is a human donor in a cohort sampled during active COVID-19.

The chain combines TRBV25-1 with TRBJ1-4, with TRBD1 matching 8 bases. The germline V gene encodes CDR1 MGHDK and CDR2 SYGVNS. V gave up 3 bases and J gave up 0 bases; unmatched junction bases: 6. The CDR3 consists of 17 residues. CDR3 residues: CASSDPGQGATNEKLFF. The CDR3 DNA follows: TGTGCCAGCAGTGACCCAGGACAGGGTGCAACTAATGAAAAACTGTTTTTT.

This clone was counted a few times. V and J are TRBV5-1 and TRBJ2-7; a possible D gene is TRBD1 (5 bases). The V and J ends lost 1 base and 4 bases respectively, with 9 bases between them. The CDR3 consists of 13 residues. The germline gives CDR1 SGHRS, CDR2 YFSETQ. The CDR3 loop reads CASSLSPGYEQYF. The CDR3 nucleotides are TGCGCCAGCAGCTTGTCTCCAGGGTACGAGCAGTACTTC.

In its sample, this clone was seen a few times. The V call is TRBV7-3, the J call TRBJ2-1; no firm D call. The CDR3 totals 14 residues. Trimming left V 3 bases short and J 0 bases short, with 6 bases between. The V gene's germline CDR1 is SGHTA and CDR2 FQGTGA. The CDR3 loop is CASSFTSSYNEQFF. CDR3 sequence (DNA): TGTGCCAGCAGCTTCACAAGCTCCTACAATGAGCAGTTCTTC.

This clone was detected only a few times. This chain connects TRBV7-6 to TRBJ2-7; 13 nucleotides agree with TRBD2. After removal of 1 base from V and 2 bases from J, the junction contained 5 bases not matched to a gene. Germline V lookup: CDR1 SGHVS, CDR2 FNYEAQ. The length of the CDR3 is 17 residues. The CDR3, as DNA: TGTGCCAGCAGCTTAGGGACTAGCGGGGGAACCACCTACGAGCAGTACTTC. Its translation: CASSLGTSGGTTYEQYF.

The rearrangement uses TRBV3-1 (or the pseudogene TRBV3-2) and TRBJ2-2; D ambiguous. Germline-derived CDR1 and CDR2 are LGHDT and YNNKEL (reference sequence). This CDR3 is 11 amino acids long. V lost 4 bases and J lost 7, with 4 bases in between. This CDR3 is CASSLSGELFF. In DNA form, the CDR3 reads TGTGCCAGCAGCCTTAGCGGGGAGCTGTTTTTT.

J is TRBJ2-3 and V is TRBV10-3; 7 positions agree with TRBD2. The length of the CDR3 is 15 residues. Germline assignment: CDR1 ENHRY and CDR2 SYGVKD. The V gene end was trimmed by 4 bases and the J gene end by 4 bases; junction bases not matched to a gene: 8. The CDR3 DNA sequence: TGTGCCATCAGTGTACGGGAGGAGGGCGCAGATACGCAGTATTTT. This sequence encodes CAISVREEGADTQYF.

V and J are TRBV20-1 and TRBJ1-6, with a possible D match to TRBD1 (6 bases). Trimming took off 3 bases at V and 8 bases at J, with 8 bases between the two ends. This CDR3 region has 12 residues. Germline V gene sequence: CDR1 DFQATT, CDR2 SNEGSKA (reference sequence). CDR3 nucleotide sequence: TGCAGTGCTAGTCGACAGGATTCACCCCTCCACTTT. Translating gives CSASRQDSPLHF.

The chain uses TRBV6-4 and TRBJ1-1, with no clear D. This CDR3 spans 13 amino acids. Germline V CDR1 and CDR2: MRHNA, SNTAGT. Trimming shortened V by 2 bases and J by 5 bases, and 9 bases separated the two germline ends. Written as DNA, the CDR3 is TGTGCCAGCAGTGACAGTGGGAGAACTGAAGCTTTCTTT. It is translated as CASSDSGRTEAFF.

This chain connects TRBV6-6 to TRBJ2-7, with 7 bases matching TRBD2. The CDR3 sequence is 16 residues long. From germline, CDR1 is MNHNY and CDR2 SVGAGI (reference sequence). After removal of 5 bases from V and 4 bases from J, the junction contained 14 bases not matched to a gene. The CDR3 DNA is TGTGCCAGCAGTCGCCGGGTCCGGGAGGCCCAATACGAGCAGTACTTC. Translated, it gives CASSRRVREAQYEQYF.

DNA of the CDR3: TGTGCCAGTAGTATCACCCAAGGAGGGAATTCACCCCTCCACTTT. This gives the protein CASSITQGGNSPLHF. The V and J genes are TRBV19 and TRBJ1-6; no firm D call. Germline V gives CDR1 LNHDA, CDR2 SQIVND (reference sequence). V was cut by 3 bases and J by 7 bases, with 13 bases left in between. The CDR3 is 15 residues long.

The chain recombines TRBV5-1 with TRBJ2-1; maybe TRBD2 (5 bases). The CDR3 runs to 15 residues. Between the trimmed V and J ends, which lost 4 bases and 7 bases, there was a span of 18 bases. The germline V gene has CDR1 SGHRS and CDR2 YFSETQ. The CDR3 loop is CASSKGYGEKNEQFF. The CDR3 bases are TGCGCCAGCAGCAAAGGATATGGGGAGAAAAATGAGCAGTTCTTC.

This clone was detected only once. The same CDR3 is also encoded by other DNA sequences in this sample. The V call is TRBV7-9, the J call TRBJ1-1; maybe TRBD1 (6 bases). V lost 1 base, J lost 2 bases, and 8 bases lay in between. Germline V gives CDR1 SEHNR, CDR2 FQNEAQ (reference sequence). There are 14 residues in the CDR3. The CDR3 loop is CASSLGTVNTEAFF. CDR3 in DNA: TGTGCCAGCAGCTTAGGGACAGTTAACACTGAAGCTTTCTTT.